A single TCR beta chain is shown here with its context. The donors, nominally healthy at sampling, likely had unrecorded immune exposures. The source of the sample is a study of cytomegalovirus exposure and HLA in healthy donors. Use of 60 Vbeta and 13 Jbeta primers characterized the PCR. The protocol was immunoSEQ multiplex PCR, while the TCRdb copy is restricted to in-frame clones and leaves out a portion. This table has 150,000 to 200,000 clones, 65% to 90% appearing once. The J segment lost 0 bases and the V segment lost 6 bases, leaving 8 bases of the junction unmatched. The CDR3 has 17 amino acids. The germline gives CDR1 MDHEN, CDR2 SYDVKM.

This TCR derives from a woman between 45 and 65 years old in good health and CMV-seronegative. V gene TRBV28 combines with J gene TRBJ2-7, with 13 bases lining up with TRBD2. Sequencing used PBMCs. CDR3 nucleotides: TGTGCCAGCAGCCAGAGACTAGCGGGGGGACACTCCTACGAGCAGTACTTC. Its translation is CASSQRLAGGHSYEQYF.